Sequencing of this TCR beta chain was carried out in a study of OX40 agonist ivuxolimab in advanced cancers. Germline values: CDR1 MNHEY, CDR2 SMNVEV (reference sequence). This CDR3 is built from 17 residues. Deletions cut 5 bases from V and 0 bases from J, with 18 bases between. Systemic immunosuppression or a history of autoimmune disease excluded patients. Libraries were prepared by immunoSEQ multiplex PCR; TCRdb keeps only in-frame clonotypes and omits some of them. This repertoire shows 70,000 to 80,000 clones, 70% to 90% found once; its top ten account for around 0.86%. The source was CD4+ or CD8+ T cells sorted from blood, collected in a trial of the OX40 agonist ivuxolimab. This receptor was taken from an adult with an advanced solid tumor such as melanoma, head and neck, liver or kidney cancer. The V call is TRBV27, the J call TRBJ2-3; D is unclear. The CDR3, as DNA: TGTGCCAGCAGTACCCGATTGTATCCGTTCAGCACAGATACGCAGTATTTT. Its protein is CASSTRLYPFSTDTQYF.